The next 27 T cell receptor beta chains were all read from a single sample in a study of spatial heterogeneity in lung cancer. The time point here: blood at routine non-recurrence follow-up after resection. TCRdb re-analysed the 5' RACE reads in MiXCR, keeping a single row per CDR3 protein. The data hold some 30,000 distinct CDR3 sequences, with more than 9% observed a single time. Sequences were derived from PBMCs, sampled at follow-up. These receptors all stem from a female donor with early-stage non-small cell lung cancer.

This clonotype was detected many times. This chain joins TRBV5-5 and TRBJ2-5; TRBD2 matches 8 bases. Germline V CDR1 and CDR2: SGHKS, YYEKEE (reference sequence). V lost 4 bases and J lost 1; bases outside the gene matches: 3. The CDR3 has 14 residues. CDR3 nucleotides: TGTGCCAGCAGCCTTGGACTAGCCCAAGAGACCCAGTACTTC. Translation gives CASSLGLAQETQYF.

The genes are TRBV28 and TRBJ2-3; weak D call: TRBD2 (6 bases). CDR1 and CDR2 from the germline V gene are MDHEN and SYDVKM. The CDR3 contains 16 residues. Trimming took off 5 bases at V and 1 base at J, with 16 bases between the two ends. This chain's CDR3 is CASSPQRALRTDTQYF. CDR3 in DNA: TGTGCCAGCAGTCCCCAGCGGGCCCTACGCACAGATACGCAGTATTTT.

This chain's CDR3 is CASSQDYQMSVREQFF. The CDR3 DNA follows: TGCGCCAGCAGCCAAGATTACCAGATGTCGGTACGTGAGCAGTTCTTC. The chain employs TRBV4-3 and TRBJ2-1; D is unclear. The V end was cut by 0 bases, the J end by 9 bases, with 18 bases between. Germline V gene lookup returns CDR1 LGHNA and CDR2 YSLEER. The CDR3 has 16 residues.

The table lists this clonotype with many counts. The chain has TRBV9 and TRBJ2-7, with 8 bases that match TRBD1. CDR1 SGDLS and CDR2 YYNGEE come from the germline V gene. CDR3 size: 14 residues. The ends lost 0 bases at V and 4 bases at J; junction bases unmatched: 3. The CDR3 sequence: CASSVGDRRYEQYF. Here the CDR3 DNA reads TGTGCCAGCAGCGTAGGGGACAGGAGGTACGAGCAGTACTTC.

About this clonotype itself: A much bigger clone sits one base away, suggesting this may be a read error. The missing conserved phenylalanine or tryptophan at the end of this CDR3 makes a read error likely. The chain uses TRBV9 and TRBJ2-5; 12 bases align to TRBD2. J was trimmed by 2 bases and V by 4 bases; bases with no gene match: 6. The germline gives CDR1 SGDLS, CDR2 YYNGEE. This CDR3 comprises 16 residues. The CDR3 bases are TGTGCCAGCAGCCCTGGACTAGCGGGGCCGCAAGAGACCCAGTACTCC. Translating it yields CASSPGLAGPQETQYS.

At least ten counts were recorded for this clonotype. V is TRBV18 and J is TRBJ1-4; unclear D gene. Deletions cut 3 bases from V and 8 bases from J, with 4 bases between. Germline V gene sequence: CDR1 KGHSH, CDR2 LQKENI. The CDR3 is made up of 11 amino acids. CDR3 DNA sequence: TGTGCCAGCTCACCGGGGGAAAAACTGTTTTTT. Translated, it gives CASSPGEKLFF.

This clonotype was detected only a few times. The CDR3 coding sequence is TGCAGTGCTAGCGTGCCAGGCCTGGACAATGAGCAGTTCTTC. This sequence encodes CSASVPGLDNEQFF. The chain is built from TRBV20-1 and TRBJ2-1; D call uncertain. Germline V gene sequence: CDR1 DFQATT, CDR2 SNEGSKA (reference sequence). CDR3 length: 14 amino acids. Between the trimmed V and J ends, which lost 3 bases and 5 bases, there was a span of 14 bases.

In nucleotides, the CDR3 is TGCAGTACAACGAGGATAGTCAGCGCCACCCGCAATCAGCCCCAGCATTTT. It is translated as CSTTRIVSATRNQPQHF. The gene calls are TRBV20-1 and TRBJ1-5; D gene ambiguous. The CDR3 is 17 residues long. The germline V and J ends were trimmed by 8 bases and 2 bases, with 25 bases remaining between them. Germline-derived CDR1 and CDR2 are DFQATT and SNEGSKA (reference sequence).

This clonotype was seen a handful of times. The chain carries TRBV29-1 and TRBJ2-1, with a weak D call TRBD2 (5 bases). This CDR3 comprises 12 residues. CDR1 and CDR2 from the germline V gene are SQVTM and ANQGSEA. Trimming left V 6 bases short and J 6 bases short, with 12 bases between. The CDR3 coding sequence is TGCAGCGTAAGGACTGCCCCCAATGAGCAGTTCTTC. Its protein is CSVRTAPNEQFF.

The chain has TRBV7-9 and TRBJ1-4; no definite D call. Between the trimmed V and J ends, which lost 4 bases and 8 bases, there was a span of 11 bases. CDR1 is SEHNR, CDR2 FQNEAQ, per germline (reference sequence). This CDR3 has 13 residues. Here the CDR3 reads CASSSGSAEKLFF. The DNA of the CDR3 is TGTGCCAGCAGCTCAGGATCGGCGGAAAAACTGTTTTTT.

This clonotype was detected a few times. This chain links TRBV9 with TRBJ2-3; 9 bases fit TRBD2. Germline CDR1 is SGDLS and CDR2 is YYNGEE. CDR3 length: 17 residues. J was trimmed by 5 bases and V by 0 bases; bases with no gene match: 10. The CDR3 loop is CASSVATGGGALDTQYF. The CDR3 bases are TGTGCCAGCAGCGTAGCTACTGGCGGGGGGGCCTTAGATACGCAGTATTTT.

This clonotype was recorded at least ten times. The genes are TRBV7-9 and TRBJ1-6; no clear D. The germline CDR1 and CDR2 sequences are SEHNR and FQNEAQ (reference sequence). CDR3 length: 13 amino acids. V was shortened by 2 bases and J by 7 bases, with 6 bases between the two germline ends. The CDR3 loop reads CASSLNGNSPLHF. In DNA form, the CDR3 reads TGTGCCAGCAGCTTAAACGGAAATTCACCCCTCCACTTT.

DNA of the CDR3: TGTGCCAGCTCCGTCGACCGGGGTATTCCGTACTTC. Amino acid sequence: CASSVDRGIPYF. The chain has TRBV18 and TRBJ2-7, with TRBD2 as a possible D gene (5 bases). The CDR3 consists of 12 residues. Looked up from germline, CDR1 is KGHSH and CDR2 is LQKENI. V lost 6 bases and J 12 bases, leaving 18 bases between the germline ends.

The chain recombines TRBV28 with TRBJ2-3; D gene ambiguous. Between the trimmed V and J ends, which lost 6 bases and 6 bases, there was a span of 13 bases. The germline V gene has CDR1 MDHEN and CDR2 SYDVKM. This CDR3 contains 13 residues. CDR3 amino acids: CASSPDLGDTQYF. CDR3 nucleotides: TGTGCCAGCAGCCCGGACCTCGGGGATACGCAGTATTTT.

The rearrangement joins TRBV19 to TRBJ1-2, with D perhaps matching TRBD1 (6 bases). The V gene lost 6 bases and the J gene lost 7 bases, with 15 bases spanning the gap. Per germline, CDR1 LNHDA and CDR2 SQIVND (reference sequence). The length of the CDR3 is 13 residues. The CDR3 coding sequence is TGTGCCAGTAGACTCGGGACAACAGCTGGCTACACCTTC. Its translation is CASRLGTTAGYTF.

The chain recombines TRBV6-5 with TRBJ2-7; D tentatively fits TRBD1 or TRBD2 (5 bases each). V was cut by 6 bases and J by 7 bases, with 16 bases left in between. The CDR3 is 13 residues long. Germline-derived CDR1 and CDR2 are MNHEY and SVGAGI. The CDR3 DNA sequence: TGTGCCAGCAGGTTCCTCCAGGGCGGGGAGCAGTACTTC. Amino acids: CASRFLQGGEQYF.

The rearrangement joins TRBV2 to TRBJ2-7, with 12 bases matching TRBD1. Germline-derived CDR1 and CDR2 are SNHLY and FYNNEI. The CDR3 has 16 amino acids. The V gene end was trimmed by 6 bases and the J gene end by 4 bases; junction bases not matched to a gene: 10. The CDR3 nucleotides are TGTGCCAGCAGAGAACCCCCGGGACAGGGGGCTTACGAGCAGTACTTC. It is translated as CASREPPGQGAYEQYF.

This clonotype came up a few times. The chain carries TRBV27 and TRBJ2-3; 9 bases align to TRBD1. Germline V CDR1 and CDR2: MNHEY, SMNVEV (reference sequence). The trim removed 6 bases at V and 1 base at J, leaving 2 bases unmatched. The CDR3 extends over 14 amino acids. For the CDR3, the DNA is TGTGCCAGCAGCCGGGACAGGGGCACAGATACGCAGTATTTT. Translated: CASSRDRGTDTQYF.

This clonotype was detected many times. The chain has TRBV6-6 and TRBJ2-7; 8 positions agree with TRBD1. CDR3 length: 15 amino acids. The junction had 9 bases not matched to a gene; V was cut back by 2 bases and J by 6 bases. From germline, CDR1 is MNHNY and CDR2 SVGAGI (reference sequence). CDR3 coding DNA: TGTGCCAGCAGTTACCCCGGACAGGGTTTAAGCGAGCAGTACTTC. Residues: CASSYPGQGLSEQYF.

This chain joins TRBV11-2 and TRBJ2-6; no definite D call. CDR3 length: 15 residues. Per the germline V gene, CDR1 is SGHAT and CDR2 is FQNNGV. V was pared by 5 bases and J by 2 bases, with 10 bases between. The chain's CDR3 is CASSRWSAGANVLTF. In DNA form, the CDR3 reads TGTGCCAGCAGCCGCTGGTCCGCTGGGGCCAACGTCCTGACTTTC.

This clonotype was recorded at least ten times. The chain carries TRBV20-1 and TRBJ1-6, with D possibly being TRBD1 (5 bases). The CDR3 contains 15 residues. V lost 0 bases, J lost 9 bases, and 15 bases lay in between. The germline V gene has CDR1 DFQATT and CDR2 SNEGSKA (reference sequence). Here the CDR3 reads CSARDSRAGTSPLHF. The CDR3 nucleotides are TGCAGTGCTAGAGATTCTAGGGCAGGGACTTCACCCCTCCACTTT.

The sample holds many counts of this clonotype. The CDR3 DNA reads as TGTGCCAGCAGTTACTCGATGACAAAGATGTGGGAGACCCAGTACTTC. Its translation: CASSYSMTKMWETQYF. The genes are TRBV6-2 or TRBV6-3 and TRBJ2-5; no definite D call. The V end was cut by 0 bases, the J end by 5 bases, with 16 bases between. Germline V gene sequence: CDR1 MNHEY, CDR2 SVGEGT. This CDR3 is built from 16 residues.

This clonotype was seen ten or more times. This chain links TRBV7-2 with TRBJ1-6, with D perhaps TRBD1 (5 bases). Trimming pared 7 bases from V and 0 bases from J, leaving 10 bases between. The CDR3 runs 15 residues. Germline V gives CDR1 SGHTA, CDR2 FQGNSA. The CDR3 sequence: CASTLTASYNSPLHF. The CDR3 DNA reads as TGTGCCAGCACCCTGACAGCCTCCTATAATTCACCCCTCCACTTT.

The CDR3 sequence is CASKGGPGELFF. The CDR3 coding sequence is TGTGCCAGCAAAGGCGGACCCGGGGAGCTGTTTTTT. The chain combines TRBV12-3 or TRBV12-4 with TRBJ2-2; D remains ambiguous. CDR3 length: 12 amino acids. V gave up 7 bases and J gave up 6 bases, with 9 bases separating them.

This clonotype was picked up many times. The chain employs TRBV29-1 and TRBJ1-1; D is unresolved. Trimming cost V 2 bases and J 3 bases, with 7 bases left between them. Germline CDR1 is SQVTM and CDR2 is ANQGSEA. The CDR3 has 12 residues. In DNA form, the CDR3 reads TGCAGCGTTGAACCGGGATACACTGAAGCTTTCTTT. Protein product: CSVEPGYTEAFF.

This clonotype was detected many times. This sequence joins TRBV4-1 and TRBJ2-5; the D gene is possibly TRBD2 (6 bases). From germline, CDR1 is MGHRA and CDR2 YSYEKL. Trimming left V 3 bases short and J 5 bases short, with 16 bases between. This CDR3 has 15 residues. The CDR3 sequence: CASSHVPGVGETQYF. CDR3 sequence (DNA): TGCGCCAGCAGCCACGTCCCGGGGGTCGGGGAGACCCAGTACTTC.

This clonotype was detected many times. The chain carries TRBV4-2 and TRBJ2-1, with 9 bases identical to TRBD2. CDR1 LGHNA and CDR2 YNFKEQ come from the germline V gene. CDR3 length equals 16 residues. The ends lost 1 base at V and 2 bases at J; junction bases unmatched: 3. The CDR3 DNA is TGTGCCAGCAGCCAAGGGGCTAGCGGGGCCTACAATGAGCAGTTCTTC. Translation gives CASSQGASGAYNEQFF.